A selection of T cell receptor beta chains follows, all from one sample in a study of cytomegalovirus exposure and HLA in healthy donors. Profiled with immunoSEQ multiplex PCR; TCRdb holds only in-frame clones, not every one. Here the sample spans approximately 98,000 clones, around 82% being singletons. Sequenced: PBMCs. The receptors were sampled from a woman aged 18 to 35 in good health and CMV-seronegative. Each CDR3 is given with its conserved first and last residue. A D gene is named only where the DNA matches it firmly. Part of the rows lack a size; the others show once, few, many or a class for expanded clones.

d_gene: TRBD2; v_gene: TRBV5-6; abundance: -; j_gene: TRBJ2-1; CDR3aa: CASSLGLAGGLIYNEQFF; CDR3nt: TGTGCCAGCAGCTTGGGACTAGCGGGGGGGCTTATCTACAATGAGCAGTTCTTC
d_gene: -; v_gene: TRBV27; abundance: -; j_gene: TRBJ1-5; CDR3aa: CASSLSGSSNQPQHF; CDR3nt: TGTGCCAGCAGTTTATCTGGGAGTAGCAATCAGCCCCAGCATTTT
d_gene: -; v_gene: TRBV25-1; abundance: few; j_gene: TRBJ1-6; CDR3aa: CASSEQGSNSPLHF; CDR3nt: TGTGCCAGCAGTGAACAGGGCTCTAATTCACCCCTCCACTTT
d_gene: TRBD1; v_gene: TRBV27; abundance: -; j_gene: TRBJ1-4; CDR3aa: CASSPKTPNRGLGTNEKLFF; CDR3nt: TGTGCCAGCAGTCCTAAAACCCCAAACAGGGGGCTAGGAACTAATGAAAAACTGTTTTTT
d_gene: -; v_gene: TRBV6-1; abundance: once; j_gene: TRBJ2-7; CDR3aa: CASSSGQYLYF; CDR3nt: TGTGCCAGCAGCTCAGGGCAGTACCTCTACTTC
d_gene: TRBD1; v_gene: TRBV19; abundance: -; j_gene: TRBJ2-7; CDR3aa: CASSISGQVYEQYF; CDR3nt: TGTGCCAGTAGTATATCTGGACAGGTCTACGAGCAGTACTTC
d_gene: -; v_gene: TRBV11-1; abundance: -; j_gene: TRBJ1-4; CDR3aa: CASSLGTKEKLFF; CDR3nt: TGTGCCAGCAGCCTGGGGACAAAAGAAAAACTGTTTTTT
d_gene: -; v_gene: TRBV14; abundance: -; j_gene: TRBJ2-1; CDR3aa: CASSQVPVNEQFF; CDR3nt: TGTGCCAGCAGCCAAGTCCCTGTCAATGAGCAGTTCTTC
d_gene: -; v_gene: TRBV5-1; abundance: -; j_gene: TRBJ2-5; CDR3aa: CASSLASGTQGQETQYF; CDR3nt: TGCGCCAGCAGCTTAGCTTCCGGGACTCAAGGCCAAGAGACCCAGTACTTC
d_gene: -; v_gene: TRBV19; abundance: once; j_gene: TRBJ1-2; CDR3aa: CASSKARGVNYGYTF; CDR3nt: TGTGCCAGTAGTAAAGCGCGGGGCGTCAACTATGGCTACACCTTC
d_gene: TRBD1; v_gene: TRBV15; abundance: -; j_gene: TRBJ1-2; CDR3aa: CATSFLEGAGGYTF; CDR3nt: TGTGCCACCAGCTTCCTAGAGGGGGCTGGTGGCTACACCTTC
d_gene: TRBD2; v_gene: TRBV29-1; abundance: once; j_gene: TRBJ2-1; CDR3aa: CSVEDPGRGAYNEQFF; CDR3nt: TGCAGCGTTGAAGATCCAGGGCGGGGGGCATACAATGAGCAGTTCTTC
d_gene: TRBD2; v_gene: TRBV10-3; abundance: -; j_gene: TRBJ2-3; CDR3aa: CAIGGTSGSSDTQYF; CDR3nt: TGTGCCATTGGGGGGACTAGCGGGTCCTCAGATACGCAGTATTTT
d_gene: -; v_gene: TRBV27; abundance: -; j_gene: TRBJ1-3; CDR3aa: CASSFRGTGNTIYF; CDR3nt: TGTGCCAGCAGTTTTAGGGGAACTGGAAACACCATATATTTT
d_gene: TRBD2; v_gene: TRBV27; abundance: -; j_gene: TRBJ2-7; CDR3aa: CASRSGRDPSYEQYF; CDR3nt: TGTGCCAGCAGGTCAGGGAGGGATCCCTCCTACGAGCAGTACTTC
d_gene: TRBD1; v_gene: TRBV27; abundance: -; j_gene: TRBJ1-2; CDR3aa: CASSPGTGLYGYTF; CDR3nt: TGTGCCAGCAGTCCAGGGACAGGGCTCTATGGCTACACCTTC
d_gene: TRBD1; v_gene: TRBV19; abundance: -; j_gene: TRBJ1-2; CDR3aa: CASQVGTAYGYTF; CDR3nt: TGTGCCAGTCAGGTCGGGACAGCTTATGGCTACACCTTC
d_gene: -; v_gene: TRBV5-1; abundance: once; j_gene: TRBJ2-1; CDR3aa: CASSLEGRGYNEQFF; CDR3nt: TGCGCCAGCAGCTTGGAGGGCAGGGGTTACAATGAGCAGTTCTTC
d_gene: -; v_gene: TRBV5-1; abundance: few; j_gene: TRBJ1-6; CDR3aa: CASSFIGESPLHF; CDR3nt: TGCGCCAGCAGCTTTATCGGGGAATCACCCCTCCACTTT
d_gene: TRBD1; v_gene: TRBV6-1; abundance: -; j_gene: TRBJ1-2; CDR3aa: CASSFIGTESYGYTF; CDR3nt: TGTGCCAGCAGTTTCATCGGGACAGAAAGCTATGGCTACACCTTC
d_gene: -; v_gene: TRBV5-1; abundance: -; j_gene: TRBJ2-3; CDR3aa: CASSLPTDTQYF; CDR3nt: TGCGCCAGCAGCTTGCCGACAGATACGCAGTATTTT
d_gene: -; v_gene: TRBV27; abundance: -; j_gene: TRBJ2-7; CDR3aa: CASSPRAGWSYEQYF; CDR3nt: TGTGCCAGCAGCCCTCGGGCGGGGTGGTCCTACGAGCAGTACTTC
d_gene: TRBD2; v_gene: TRBV2; abundance: -; j_gene: TRBJ2-3; CDR3aa: CASSELASGVADTQYF; CDR3nt: TGTGCCAGCAGTGAATTGGCCAGCGGGGTGGCAGATACGCAGTATTTT
d_gene: -; v_gene: TRBV10-2; abundance: -; j_gene: TRBJ1-2; CDR3aa: CASSESGTLGGYTF; CDR3nt: TGCGCCAGCAGTGAATCGGGGACACTTGGCGGCTACACCTTC
d_gene: -; v_gene: TRBV9; abundance: -; j_gene: TRBJ2-1; CDR3aa: CASSVAGGPRDEQFF; CDR3nt: TGTGCCAGCAGCGTAGCGGGGGGCCCCAGGGATGAGCAGTTCTTC
d_gene: TRBD1; v_gene: TRBV9; abundance: -; j_gene: TRBJ2-7; CDR3aa: CASSAGQGPYEQYF; CDR3nt: TGTGCCAGCAGCGCCGGACAGGGACCCTACGAGCAGTACTTC
d_gene: -; v_gene: TRBV6-5; abundance: -; j_gene: TRBJ1-1; CDR3aa: CASSWTTGMNTEAFF; CDR3nt: TGTGCCAGCAGCTGGACGACAGGAATGAACACTGAAGCTTTCTTT
d_gene: -; v_gene: TRBV5-1; abundance: -; j_gene: TRBJ2-5; CDR3aa: CASSQQGAMETQYF; CDR3nt: TGCGCCAGCAGCCAACAGGGAGCTATGGAGACCCAGTACTTC
d_gene: -; v_gene: TRBV27; abundance: -; j_gene: TRBJ2-2; CDR3aa: CASAWGDTGELFF; CDR3nt: TGTGCCAGCGCCTGGGGGGACACCGGGGAGCTGTTTTTT
d_gene: TRBD2; v_gene: TRBV14; abundance: -; j_gene: TRBJ2-5; CDR3aa: CASSQSLRGTAETQYF; CDR3nt: TGTGCCAGCAGCCAATCCCTGCGGGGGACGGCAGAGACCCAGTACTTC
d_gene: -; v_gene: TRBV28; abundance: -; j_gene: TRBJ1-2; CDR3aa: CASSLGQGTPYTF; CDR3nt: TGTGCCAGCAGTTTAGGGCAGGGGACGCCCTACACCTTC
d_gene: TRBD1; v_gene: TRBV18; abundance: -; j_gene: TRBJ1-5; CDR3aa: CASSPWSEGGQNQPQHF; CDR3nt: TGTGCCAGCTCACCATGGTCCGAAGGGGGCCAGAATCAGCCCCAGCATTTT
d_gene: -; v_gene: TRBV19; abundance: -; j_gene: TRBJ1-5; CDR3aa: CASSTTGYGQPQHF; CDR3nt: TGTGCCAGTAGTACCACAGGGTATGGTCAGCCCCAGCATTTT
d_gene: -; v_gene: TRBV6-5; abundance: once; j_gene: TRBJ1-6; CDR3aa: CASRQGNSPLHF; CDR3nt: TGTGCCAGCAGACAGGGTAATTCACCCCTCCACTTT
d_gene: -; v_gene: TRBV27; abundance: -; j_gene: TRBJ1-1; CDR3aa: CASRPIQGYTEAFF; CDR3nt: TGTGCCAGCAGGCCAATCCAGGGGTACACTGAAGCTTTCTTT
d_gene: -; v_gene: TRBV30; abundance: many; j_gene: TRBJ2-7; CDR3aa: CAWSVGYVPYEQYF; CDR3nt: TGTGCCTGGAGTGTGGGCTATGTGCCCTACGAGCAGTACTTC
d_gene: -; v_gene: TRBV10-3; abundance: -; j_gene: TRBJ2-7; CDR3aa: CAISDPGQRSSYEQYF; CDR3nt: TGTGCCATCAGTGATCCAGGACAGAGATCCTCCTACGAGCAGTACTTC
d_gene: -; v_gene: TRBV7-3; abundance: -; j_gene: TRBJ1-1; CDR3aa: CASSSGGKNTEAFF; CDR3nt: TGTGCCAGCAGCTCGGGAGGCAAGAACACTGAAGCTTTCTTT
d_gene: TRBD1; v_gene: TRBV6-4; abundance: -; j_gene: TRBJ1-1; CDR3aa: CASSDSPGTAVTEAFF; CDR3nt: TGTGCCAGCAGTGATAGCCCCGGGACAGCAGTAACTGAAGCTTTCTTT
d_gene: TRBD1; v_gene: TRBV27; abundance: -; j_gene: TRBJ2-3; CDR3aa: CASSFNLGQATDTQYF; CDR3nt: TGTGCCAGCAGTTTCAACCTAGGACAGGCGACAGATACGCAGTATTTT
d_gene: -; v_gene: TRBV7-9; abundance: -; j_gene: TRBJ1-1; CDR3aa: CASSSGAGNTEAFF; CDR3nt: TGTGCCAGCAGCTCAGGGGCTGGGAACACTGAAGCTTTCTTT
d_gene: -; v_gene: TRBV5-1; abundance: -; j_gene: TRBJ1-5; CDR3aa: CASSPRQWYHSNQPQHF; CDR3nt: TGCGCCAGCAGCCCCCGACAGTGGTACCATAGCAATCAGCCCCAGCATTTT
d_gene: -; v_gene: TRBV28; abundance: -; j_gene: TRBJ1-4; CDR3aa: CASSWQGGQREEKLFF; CDR3nt: TGTGCCAGCAGTTGGCAGGGAGGACAAAGGGAAGAAAAACTGTTTTTT
d_gene: -; v_gene: TRBV6-5; abundance: -; j_gene: TRBJ1-1; CDR3aa: CASSYSSTAYTEAFF; CDR3nt: TGTGCCAGCAGTTACTCATCGACAGCCTACACTGAAGCTTTCTTT
d_gene: -; v_gene: TRBV27; abundance: -; j_gene: TRBJ2-1; CDR3aa: CATKRGGKYNEQFF; CDR3nt: TGTGCCACTAAGCGTGGAGGGAAGTACAATGAGCAGTTCTTC
d_gene: -; v_gene: TRBV28; abundance: once; j_gene: TRBJ1-2; CDR3aa: CASRIGWRGYGYTF; CDR3nt: TGTGCCAGCAGGATAGGATGGAGGGGCTATGGCTACACCTTC
d_gene: TRBD1; v_gene: TRBV2; abundance: once; j_gene: TRBJ1-1; CDR3aa: CASLGQGELKNTEAFF; CDR3nt: TGTGCCAGCTTGGGACAGGGAGAGTTGAAGAACACTGAAGCTTTCTTT